This T cell receptor (beta chain) emerged from a study of CD8+CD57+ T cells in acquired aplastic anemia. Across the whole study: The study obtained an average of around 3.4 ug of DNA from sorted CD4+ and CD8+ cells. For CD4+ cells, healthy donors had an average of roughly 11 million reads. Findings of the study overall: There were some 30 CD8+ CDR3 sequences that occurred in both patients and controls. Patients and controls were not found to differ significantly in CD8+ Simpson's diversity.

The study profiled TCR beta VDJ and CDR3 using genomic DNA as template. Using its own MiXCR run on the reads, TCRdb lists one record per CDR3 protein. This table holds 100,000 to 130,000 distinct CDR3 sequences, around half found once. The CDR3 loop spans 15 amino acids. V lost 4 bases to trimming and J lost 0 bases, with 12 bases between them. Germline V CDR1 and CDR2: MGHDK, SYGVNS. This clonotype has just a few counts. What it recognizes is unknown. The rearrangement uses TRBV25-1 and TRBJ2-5; tentatively, D is TRBD2 (7 bases). This clonotype was sampled from a human donor in good health, serving as a control. The specimen was sorted CD4+, CD8+, or CD8+CD57+ T cells (not recorded which) from PBMCs. The CDR3 DNA reads TGTGCCAGCAGTGGGGGGGGCCGTGACCAAGAGACCCAGTACTTC. This encodes CASSGGGRDQETQYF.